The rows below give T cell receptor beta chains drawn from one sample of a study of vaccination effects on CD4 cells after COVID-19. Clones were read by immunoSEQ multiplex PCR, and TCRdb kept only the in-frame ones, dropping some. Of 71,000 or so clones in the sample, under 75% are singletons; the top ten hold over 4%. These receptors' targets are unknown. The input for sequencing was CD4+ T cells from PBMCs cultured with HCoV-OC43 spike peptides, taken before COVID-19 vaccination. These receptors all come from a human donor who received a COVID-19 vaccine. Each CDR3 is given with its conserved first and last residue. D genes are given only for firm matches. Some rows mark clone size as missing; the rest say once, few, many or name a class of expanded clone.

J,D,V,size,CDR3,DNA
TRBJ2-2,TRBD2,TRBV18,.,CAINREDGGELFF,TGTGCCATCAACCGGGAGGACGGCGGGGAGCTGTTTTTT
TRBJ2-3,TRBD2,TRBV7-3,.,CASSRGGAIPGTDTQYF,TGTGCCAGCAGCCGCGGGGGGGCGATTCCGGGCACAGATACGCAGTATTTT
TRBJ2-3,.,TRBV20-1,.,CSARGDTQYF,TGCAGTGCAAGAGGGGATACGCAGTATTTT
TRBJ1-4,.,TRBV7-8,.,CASSYGRAKGEKLFF,TGTGCCAGCAGCTACGGACGGGCTAAGGGTGAAAAACTGTTTTTT
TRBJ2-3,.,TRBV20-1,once,CSADRGDTQYF,TGCAGTGCAGATCGAGGGGATACGCAGTATTTT
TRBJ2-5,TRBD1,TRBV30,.,CAWAPTGALQETQYF,TGTGCCTGGGCCCCGACAGGGGCCCTCCAAGAGACCCAGTACTTC
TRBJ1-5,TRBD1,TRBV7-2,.,CASSRRTGVSNQPQHF,TGTGCCAGCAGTCGCCGGACAGGGGTTAGCAATCAGCCCCAGCATTTT
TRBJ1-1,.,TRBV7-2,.,CASSSQRGRNTEAFF,TGTGCCAGCAGCTCCCAAAGGGGCAGGAACACTGAAGCTTTCTTT
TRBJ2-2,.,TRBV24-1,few,CATSDQDLTGELFF,TGTGCCACCAGTGATCAAGACCTAACTGGGGAGCTGTTTTTT
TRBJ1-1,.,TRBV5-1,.,CASSLGQGSEAFF,TGCGCCAGCAGCTTGGGGCAGGGTAGTGAAGCTTTCTTT
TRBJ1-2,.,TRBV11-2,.,CASSLAGRNGYTF,TGTGCCAGCAGCCTCGCAGGGAGGAATGGCTACACCTTC
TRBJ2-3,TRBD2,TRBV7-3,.,CASSLAGGVADTQYF,TGTGCCAGCAGCTTGGCGGGGGGGGTGGCAGATACGCAGTATTTT
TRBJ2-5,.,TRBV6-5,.,CASVFSGIETQYF,TGTGCCAGCGTGTTTTCAGGGATCGAGACCCAGTACTTC
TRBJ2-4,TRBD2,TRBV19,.,CASSTLAGTTQNIQYF,TGTGCCAGTAGTACCCTAGCGGGGACGACCCAAAACATTCAGTACTTC
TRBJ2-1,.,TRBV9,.,CASSPIPDGSYNEQFF,TGTGCCAGCAGCCCCATCCCGGACGGCTCCTACAATGAGCAGTTCTTC
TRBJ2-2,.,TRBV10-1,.,CASRAGTATGELFF,TGCGCCAGCAGGGCCGGGACCGCAACCGGGGAGCTGTTTTTT
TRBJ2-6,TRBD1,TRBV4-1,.,CASSATPGTGGSGANVLTF,TGCGCCAGCAGCGCGACCCCGGGGACAGGGGGCTCTGGGGCCAACGTCCTGACTTTC
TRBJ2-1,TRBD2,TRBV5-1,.,CASTSGGAHNEQFF,TGCGCCAGCACTAGCGGGGGGGCCCACAATGAGCAGTTCTTC
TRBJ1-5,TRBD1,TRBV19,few,CASTLDRSHSNQPQHF,TGTGCCAGTACCCTGGACAGGAGTCATAGCAATCAGCCCCAGCATTTT
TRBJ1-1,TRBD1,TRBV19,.,CASERDSQANTEAFF,TGTGCCAGCGAAAGGGACAGCCAAGCGAACACTGAAGCTTTCTTT
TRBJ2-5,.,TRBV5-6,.,CASSLFGDARETQYF,TGTGCCAGCAGCTTGTTTGGCGACGCAAGGGAGACCCAGTACTTC
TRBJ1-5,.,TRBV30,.,CAWRGSGEGNQPQHF,TGTGCCTGGCGGGGGTCCGGAGAGGGCAATCAGCCCCAGCATTTT
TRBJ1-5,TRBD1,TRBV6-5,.,CASNFWRGHQPQHF,TGTGCCAGCAACTTCTGGAGGGGGCATCAGCCCCAGCATTTT
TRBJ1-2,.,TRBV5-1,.,CASSARGDGYTF,TGCGCCAGCTCGGCGAGGGGTGATGGCTACACCTTC
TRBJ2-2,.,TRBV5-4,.,CASSPRDGELFF,TGTGCCAGCAGCCCTAGGGACGGGGAGCTGTTTTTT
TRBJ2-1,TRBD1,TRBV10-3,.,CAISDPDRKQFF,TGTGCCATCAGTGACCCGGACAGGAAGCAGTTCTTC
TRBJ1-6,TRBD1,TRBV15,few,CATSRGGTGFYNSPLHF,TGTGCCACCAGCAGAGGGGGGACAGGGTTTTATAATTCACCCCTCCACTTT
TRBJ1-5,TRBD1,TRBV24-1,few,CATSDGTVNQPQHF,TGTGCCACCAGTGATGGGACAGTCAATCAGCCCCAGCATTTT
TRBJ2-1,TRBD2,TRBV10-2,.,CASSRLAGDYNEQFF,TGCGCCAGCAGCCGACTAGCGGGGGATTACAATGAGCAGTTCTTC
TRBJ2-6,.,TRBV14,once,CASSPRQGQAASGANVLTF,TGTGCCAGCAGCCCACGTCAGGGTCAGGCTGCCTCTGGGGCCAACGTCCTGACTTTC
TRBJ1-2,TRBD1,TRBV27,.,CASSLGPRGYGYTF,TGTGCCAGCAGTTTAGGGCCCAGGGGGTATGGCTACACCTTC
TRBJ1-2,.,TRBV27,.,CASSTGEGGYTF,TGTGCCAGCAGCACGGGGGAGGGGGGCTACACCTTC
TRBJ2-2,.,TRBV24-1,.,CATSDPRQNTGELFF,TGTGCCACCAGTGATCCCCGACAGAACACCGGGGAGCTGTTTTTT
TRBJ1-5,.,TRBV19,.,CATGPGRRHDQPQHF,TGTGCCACAGGTCCGGGACGAAGGCATGATCAGCCCCAGCATTTT
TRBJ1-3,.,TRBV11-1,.,CASRDVPTSGNTIYF,TGTGCCAGCAGAGACGTACCCACCTCTGGAAACACCATATATTTT
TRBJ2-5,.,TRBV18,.,CASSRGIQETQYF,TGTGCCAGCTCACGGGGGATCCAAGAGACCCAGTACTTC
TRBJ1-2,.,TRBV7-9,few,CASSSGDYGYTF,TGTGCCAGCAGCTCCGGGGACTATGGCTACACCTTC
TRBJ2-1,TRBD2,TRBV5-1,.,CASSLRLAGALYNEQFF,TGCGCCAGCAGCCTCCGACTAGCGGGGGCCCTCTACAATGAGCAGTTCTTC
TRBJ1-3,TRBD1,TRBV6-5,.,CASIGTGGNTIYF,TGTGCCAGCATTGGGACAGGTGGAAACACCATATATTTT
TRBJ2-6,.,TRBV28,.,CASRNNGANVLTF,TGTGCCAGCAGAAACAACGGGGCCAACGTCCTGACTTTC
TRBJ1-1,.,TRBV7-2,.,CASSLDTEAFF,TGTGCCAGCAGCTTGGATACTGAAGCTTTCTTT
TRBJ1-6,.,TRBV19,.,CASSIGRINSPLHF,TGTGCCAGTAGTATTGGGCGGATTAATTCACCCCTCCACTTT
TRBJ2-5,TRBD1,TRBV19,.,CASSITGGQPQYF,TGTGCCAGTAGTATCACAGGGGGCCAGCCCCAGTACTTC
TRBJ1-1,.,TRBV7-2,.,CASSLRPGHREAFF,TGTGCCAGCAGCCTCCGACCGGGACACCGTGAAGCTTTCTTT
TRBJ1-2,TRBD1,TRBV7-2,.,CASSLGQGGLGGYTF,TGTGCCAGCAGCTTGGGACAGGGTGGGCTGGGAGGCTACACCTTC
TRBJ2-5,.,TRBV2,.,CAGAQGLGETQYF,TGTGCCGGAGCCCAGGGGCTAGGGGAGACCCAGTACTTC
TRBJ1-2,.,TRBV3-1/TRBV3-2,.,CASSQGGNSYGYTF,TGTGCCAGCAGCCAAGGAGGGAATAGCTATGGCTACACCTTC
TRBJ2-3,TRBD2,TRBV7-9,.,CASSQSGGTADTQYF,TGTGCCAGCAGCCAAAGCGGGGGTACGGCAGATACGCAGTATTTT
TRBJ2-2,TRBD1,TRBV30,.,CAWGTTGDTGELFF,TGTGCCTGGGGTACGACAGGGGACACCGGGGAGCTGTTTTTT
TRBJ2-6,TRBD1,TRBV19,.,CASRPHFGTGGVGANVLTF,TGTGCCAGTCGCCCACACTTCGGGACAGGGGGCGTTGGGGCCAACGTCCTGACTTTC
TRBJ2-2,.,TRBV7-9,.,CASSSTGANTGELFF,TGTGCCAGCAGCTCCACAGGTGCGAACACCGGGGAGCTGTTTTTT
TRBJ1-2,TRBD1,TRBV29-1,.,CSVDSGQGGYGYTF,TGCAGCGTCGATTCCGGACAGGGAGGCTATGGCTACACCTTC
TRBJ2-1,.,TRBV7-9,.,CASSLAQKQFF,TGTGCCAGCAGCTTAGCGCAGAAGCAGTTCTTC